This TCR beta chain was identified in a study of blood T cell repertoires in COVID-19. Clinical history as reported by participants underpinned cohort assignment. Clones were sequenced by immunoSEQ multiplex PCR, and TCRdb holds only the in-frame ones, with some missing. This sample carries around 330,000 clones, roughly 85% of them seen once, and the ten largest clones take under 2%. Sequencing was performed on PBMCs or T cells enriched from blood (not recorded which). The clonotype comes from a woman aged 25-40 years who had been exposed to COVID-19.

The CDR3 sequence is CASRGLGGTEAFF. CDR3 bases: TGTGCCAGCAGGGGATTGGGGGGCACTGAAGCTTTCTTT. This chain links TRBV7-9 with TRBJ1-1; TRBD1 might be the D (5 bases). Germline V gives CDR1 SEHNR, CDR2 FQNEAQ (reference sequence). CDR3 length: 13 amino acids. V was pared by 6 bases and J by 4 bases, with 12 bases between.